This T cell receptor (beta chain) derives from a study of blood T cells in healthy people across ages. CDR3 length: 12 amino acids. Germline CDR1 SQVTM, CDR2 ANQGSEA. Sample-barcoded 5' priming and a J-beta primer mix drove a second PCR of about 6 to 12 cycles. TCRdb processed the 5' RACE reads anew with MiXCR; each CDR3 protein has one entry. The table lists over 600,000 distinct CDR3 sequences, 45% to 70% of them singletons. The sequencing sample was made of blood. This clonotype originated in a man aged 40-49 years in good health. The rearrangement uses TRBV29-1 and TRBJ2-5, with D perhaps TRBD1 (6 bases). The DNA matches TRBJ2-7 better at its end, which makes the J call doubtful. CDR3 sequence: CSVANRVDEQYF. CDR3 sequence (DNA): TGCAGCGTTGCAAACAGGGTGGACGAGCAGTACTTC.